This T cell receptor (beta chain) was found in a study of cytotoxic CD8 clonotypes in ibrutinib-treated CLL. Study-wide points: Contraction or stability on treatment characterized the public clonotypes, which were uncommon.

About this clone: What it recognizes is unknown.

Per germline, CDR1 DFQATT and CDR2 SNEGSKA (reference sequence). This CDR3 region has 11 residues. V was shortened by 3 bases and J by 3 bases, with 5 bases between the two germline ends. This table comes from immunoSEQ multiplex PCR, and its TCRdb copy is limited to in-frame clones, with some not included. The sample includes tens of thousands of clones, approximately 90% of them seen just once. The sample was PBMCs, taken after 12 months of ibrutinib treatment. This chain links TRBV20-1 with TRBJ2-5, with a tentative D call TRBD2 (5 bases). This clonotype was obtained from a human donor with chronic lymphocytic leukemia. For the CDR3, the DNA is TGCAGTGCTAGCGGGGAAGAGACCCAGTACTTC. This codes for CSASGEETQYF.